These 14 T cell receptor beta chains originate from one sample sequenced in a study of cytotoxic CD8 clonotypes in ibrutinib-treated CLL. TCRdb's table, derived via immunoSEQ multiplex PCR, lists solely in-frame clones and lacks some. The sample has over 200,000 clones; 60% to 80% are singletons. Material: PBMCs, obtained after 12 months of ibrutinib treatment. The receptors were gathered from a human donor with chronic lymphocytic leukemia.

The V and J genes are TRBV2 and TRBJ1-2; D may be TRBD1 (5 bases). This CDR3 region has 15 residues. Trimming shortened V by 1 base and J by 0 bases, and 9 bases separated the two germline ends. Germline V gene lookup returns CDR1 SNHLY and CDR2 FYNNEI. The CDR3 bases are TGTGCCAGCAGTGAAGGACAGATTGCTAACTATGGCTACACCTTC. Protein product: CASSEGQIANYGYTF.

CDR3: CASSPLPSILPLNTEAFF. The CDR3 region has the DNA TGTGCCAGCTCACCCCTACCGTCCATACTCCCTTTGAACACTGAAGCTTTCTTT. The J gene is TRBJ1-1, the V gene TRBV18; no clear D. V lost 3 bases, J lost 0 bases, and 20 bases lay in between. This CDR3 region has 18 residues. In germline, CDR1 is KGHSH, CDR2 LQKENI. Supplemented by reference TRBV18 and TRBJ1-1, the full variable domain reads NAGVMQNPRHLVRRRGQEARLRCSPMKGHSHVYWYRQLPEEGLKFMVYLQKENIIDESGMPKERFSAEFPKEGPSILRIQQVVRGDSAAYFCASSPLPSILPLNTEAFFGQGTRLTVV.

V is TRBV6-6 and J is TRBJ1-6, with a possible D match to TRBD1 (5 bases). The CDR3 totals 15 residues. CDR1 is MNHNY and CDR2 is SVGAGI in the germline V gene (reference sequence). V lost 4 bases and J lost 5, with 12 bases in between. This CDR3 reads CASSSYETDNSPLHF. The CDR3 bases are TGTGCCAGCAGTTCCTACGAGACAGATAATTCACCCCTCCACTTT.

CDR3 in amino acids: CASSPSGGAGYEQYF. Here the CDR3 DNA reads TGTGCCAGCAGTCCAAGCGGGGGAGCGGGTTACGAGCAGTACTTC. The chain is built from TRBV5-5 and TRBJ2-7; 8 positions match TRBD2. Germline CDR1 SGHKS, CDR2 YYEKEE (reference sequence). The ends lost 5 bases at V and 4 bases at J; junction bases unmatched: 11. The CDR3 consists of 15 residues.

V usage is TRBV18 and J usage is TRBJ2-5; a possible D gene is TRBD1 (6 bases). V dropped 0 bases and J dropped 0 bases, with 11 bases sitting between them. This CDR3 contains 16 residues. CDR1 KGHSH and CDR2 LQKENI come from the germline V gene. CDR3 coding DNA: TGTGCCAGCTCACCACCAGGGGGAGTCGACCAAGAGACCCAGTACTTC. This sequence encodes CASSPPGGVDQETQYF.

This chain connects TRBV2 to TRBJ1-1; TRBD1 matches at 8 bases. This CDR3 is 14 amino acids long. Germline CDR1 is SNHLY and CDR2 is FYNNEI. Losses at the gene ends were 6 bases for V and 5 bases for J; bases not matched to a gene: 8. The CDR3 loop reads CASRREQGGTEAFF. As DNA, the CDR3 is TGTGCCAGCAGGCGGGAACAGGGGGGAACTGAAGCTTTCTTT. Based on the CDR3 plus reference TRBV2 and TRBJ1-1, the full variable domain is EPEVTQTPSHQVTQMGQEVILRCVPISNHLYFYWYRQILGQKVEFLVSFYNNEISEKSEIFDDQFSVERPDGSNFTLKIRSTKLEDSAMYFCASRREQGGTEAFFGQGTRLTVV.

The table lists this clone with a count of one. The gene calls are TRBV5-1 and TRBJ1-2; D remains unclear. The length of the CDR3 is 14 residues. Germline CDR1 and CDR2: SGHRS and YFSETQ. V lost 4 bases and J 4 bases, leaving 14 bases between the germline ends. This CDR3 is CASSPSPGVYGYTF. The CDR3 bases are TGCGCCAGCAGCCCCTCGCCTGGGGTCTATGGCTACACCTTC.

The rearrangement links TRBV15 to TRBJ2-7; tentative D call: TRBD2 (6 bases). Trimming left V 5 bases short and J 5 bases short, with 16 bases between. The CDR3 extends over 14 amino acids. Germline loops: CDR1 LNHNV, CDR2 YYDKDF (reference sequence). Here the CDR3 DNA reads TGTGCCACCAGCCCGCGGTTAGCGGAGAACGAGCAGTACTTC. Amino acid sequence: CATSPRLAENEQYF.

The chain is built from TRBV2 and TRBJ2-3, with D possibly being TRBD2 (5 bases). From germline, CDR1 is SNHLY and CDR2 FYNNEI. Trimming removed 6 bases at V and 4 bases at J, with 5 bases between. The CDR3 is 11 amino acids. CDR3 loop: CASRGADTQYF. In DNA form, the CDR3 reads TGTGCCAGCAGGGGAGCAGATACGCAGTATTTT.

This chain joins TRBV10-3 and TRBJ2-4; D is perhaps TRBD2 (6 bases). V was cut by 8 bases and J by 4 bases, with 15 bases left in between. Germline V gives CDR1 ENHRY, CDR2 SYGVKD. CDR3 length: 14 residues. In nucleotides, the CDR3 is TGTGCCATCGGGAGTGGGCGGGAAAAAAACATTCAGTACTTC. Translation: CAIGSGREKNIQYF.

CDR3 region: CSANMGFSTDTQYF. The CDR3 DNA reads as TGCAGCGCGAACATGGGTTTCAGCACAGATACGCAGTATTTT. V and J are TRBV29-1 and TRBJ2-3; D unresolved. Germline values: CDR1 SQVTM, CDR2 ANQGSEA. The CDR3 length is 14 residues. Trimming left V 7 bases short and J 0 bases short, with 14 bases between.

This clone was observed once. The chain joins TRBV30 to TRBJ1-1; no firm D call. In germline, CDR1 is GTSNPN, CDR2 SVGIG (reference sequence). The CDR3 sequence is 14 residues long. Trimming took off 4 bases at V and 5 bases at J, with 17 bases between the two ends. The CDR3 DNA is TGTGCCTGGACCTTTAACCGGCGGGAAACTGAAGCTTTCTTT. Translation: CAWTFNRRETEAFF. The entire variable domain, with the rest obtained from reference TRBV30 and TRBJ1-1, is as follows: SQTIHQWPATLVQPVGSPLSLECTVEGTSNPNLYWYRQAAGRGLQLLFYSVGIGQISSEVPQNLSASRPQDRQFILSSKKLLLSDSGFYLCAWTFNRRETEAFFGQGTRLTVV.

This clone was counted a few times. The chain joins TRBV6-5 to TRBJ1-2, with D unresolved. This CDR3 contains 14 residues. Looked up from germline, CDR1 is MNHEY and CDR2 is SVGAGI. V was pared by 2 bases and J by 7 bases, with 14 bases between. The CDR3 loop is CASSYEQSGFGYTF. CDR3 coding DNA: TGTGCCAGCAGTTACGAGCAATCCGGGTTTGGCTACACCTTC.

This chain joins TRBV4-3 and TRBJ2-7; D uncertain. Germline CDR1 reads LGHNA; CDR2 reads YSLEER. Deletions cut 0 bases from V and 1 base from J, with 7 bases between. The CDR3 is 14 residues long. DNA of the CDR3: TGCGCCAGCAGCCAAGATATCTATTCCTACGAGCAGTACTTC. Translating it yields CASSQDIYSYEQYF.